This T cell receptor (beta chain) originates from a study of T cell changes during pregnancy in multiple sclerosis. This CDR3 contains 14 residues. Trimming left V 1 base short and J 6 bases short, with 9 bases between. From germline, CDR1 is SGHAT and CDR2 FQNNGV. Measured with immunoSEQ multiplex PCR; TCRdb has only the in-frame clones, and not every one. The repertoire holds over 50,000 clones, with around nine tenths as singletons. The chain employs TRBV11-2 and TRBJ2-2; D unresolved. The TCR sequence derives from a human donor whose cells served as feeder cells for cultures in a pregnancy study. Sequenced input: peripheral blood from another person, used as feeder cells. CDR3 nucleotide sequence: TGTGCCAGCAGCTTAGTTAATTTGGCCGGGGAGCTGTTTTTT. This sequence encodes CASSLVNLAGELFF.